This T cell receptor (beta chain) is drawn from a study of beta chain features in type 1 diabetes. This CDR3 contains 16 residues. After removal of 3 bases from V and 1 base from J, the junction contained 6 bases not matched to a gene. From germline, CDR1 is KGHSH and CDR2 LQKENI. Expressed TCRB transcripts were sequenced, since all the RNA that had been isolated was reverse transcribed. Using immunoSEQ multiplex PCR, the repertoire was profiled, and TCRdb retains in-frame clones only, with some absent. This sample carries 900,000 or so clones, roughly 17% of them seen once, and the ten largest clones take about 0.02%.

This chain connects TRBV18 to TRBJ2-3, with 8 bases matching TRBD1. Sequenced sample: naive CD4+ T cells from blood. This sequence was found in a woman aged 18-35 years in good health. The DNA for the CDR3 is TGTGCCAGCTCACCCCTGACAGGGGTGGGCACAGATACGCAGTATTTT. Its translation is CASSPLTGVGTDTQYF.